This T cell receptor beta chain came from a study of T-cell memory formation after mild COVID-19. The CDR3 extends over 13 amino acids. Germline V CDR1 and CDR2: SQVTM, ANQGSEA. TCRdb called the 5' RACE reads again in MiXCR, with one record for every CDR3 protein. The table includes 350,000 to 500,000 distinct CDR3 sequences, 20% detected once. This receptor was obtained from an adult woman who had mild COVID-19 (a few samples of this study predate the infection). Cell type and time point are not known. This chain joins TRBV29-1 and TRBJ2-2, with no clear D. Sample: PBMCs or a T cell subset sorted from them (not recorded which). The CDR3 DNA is TGCAAGGTTCTTACGATCGCGGCCGGGGAGCTGTTTTTT. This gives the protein CKVLTIAAGELFF.